The TCR beta chain described here comes from a study of T cell changes during pregnancy in multiple sclerosis. This clone occurred once. Trimming removed 5 bases from V and 2 bases from J; junction bases left unmatched: 4. The CDR3 spans 14 residues. CDR1 is SEHNR, CDR2 FQNEAQ, per germline (reference sequence). Method: immunoSEQ multiplex PCR; TCRdb's copy keeps in-frame clones and lacks some. Here the sample spans 30,000 to 45,000 clones, about 92% being singletons. This sequence originates from a female donor with multiple sclerosis, enrolled in a pregnancy study. The V and J genes are TRBV7-9 and TRBJ2-7; 9 bases map to TRBD2. The specimen was CD8+ T cells from peripheral blood mononuclear cells, collected before pregnancy. The DNA for the CDR3 is TGTGCCAGCAGCCCATTAGCGGGAGCCTACGAGCAGTACTTC. It specifies CASSPLAGAYEQYF.